This T cell receptor beta chain was recovered during a study of blood T cell repertoires in COVID-19. The CDR3 loop spans 14 amino acids. V shed 2 bases and J shed 4 bases, with 12 bases lying between them. CDR1 is MNHEY, CDR2 SMNVEV, per germline (reference sequence). The table came from immunoSEQ multiplex PCR; TCRdb's copy has only in-frame clones and leaves some out. The table shows approximately 170,000 clones, with 82% occurring only once. Sequencing was carried out using peripheral blood. The TCR sequence derives from an elderly woman with active or convalescent COVID-19. This rearrangement joins TRBV27 to TRBJ2-7; perhaps TRBD2 as D (6 bases). CDR3 loop: CASSLGGGTYEQYF. DNA for the CDR3: TGTGCCAGCAGTTTAGGGGGTGGGACTTACGAGCAGTACTTC.